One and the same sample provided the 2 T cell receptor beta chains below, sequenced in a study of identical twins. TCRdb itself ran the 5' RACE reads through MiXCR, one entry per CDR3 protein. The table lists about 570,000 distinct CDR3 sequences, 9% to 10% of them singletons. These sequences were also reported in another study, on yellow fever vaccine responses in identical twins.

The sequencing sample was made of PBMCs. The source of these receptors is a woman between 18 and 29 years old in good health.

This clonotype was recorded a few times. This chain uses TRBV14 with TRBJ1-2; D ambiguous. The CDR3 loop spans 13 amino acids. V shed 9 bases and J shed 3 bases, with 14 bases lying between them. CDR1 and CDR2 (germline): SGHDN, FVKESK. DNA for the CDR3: TGTGCCAGTCAATTAACCGGGGACTATGGCTACACCTTC. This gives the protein CASQLTGDYGYTF. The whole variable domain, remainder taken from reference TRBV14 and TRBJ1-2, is EAGVTQFPSHSVIEKGQTVTLRCDPISGHDNLYWYRRVMGKEIKFLLHFVKESKQDESGMPNNRFLAERTGGTYSTLKVQPAELEDSGVYFCASQLTGDYGYTFGSGTRLTVV.

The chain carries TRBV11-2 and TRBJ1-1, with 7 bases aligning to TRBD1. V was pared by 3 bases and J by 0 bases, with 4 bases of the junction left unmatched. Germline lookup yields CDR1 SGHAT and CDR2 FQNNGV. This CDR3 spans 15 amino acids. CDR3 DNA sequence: TGTGCCAGCAGCTTCGCCGGGACAGTGAACACTGAAGCTTTCTTT. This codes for CASSFAGTVNTEAFF.